The 28 T cell receptor beta chains reported below all come from one sample, sequenced in a study of T cell repertoires in cytomegalovirus infection. MiXCR was run by TCRdb on the reads, yielding one entry per CDR3 protein. Of fewer than 1,000,000 distinct CDR3 sequences in the sample, more than 25% were seen once. Their target antigens are unknown. Sequences were derived from cultured CD8+ T cells from PBMCs, sampled from culture after CMV antigen stimulation. Receptors originate from a human donor in good health (CMV status not recorded). Some clones in this sample may be carry-over from other donors' samples.

This clonotype was recorded a few times. V usage is TRBV27 and J usage is TRBJ2-5; D remains unclear. Looked up from germline, CDR1 is MNHEY and CDR2 is SMNVEV (reference sequence). The CDR3 spans 13 residues. The V gene lost 5 bases and the J gene lost 1 base, with 8 bases spanning the gap. The CDR3 loop reads CASSPSFQETQYF. DNA of the CDR3: TGTGCCAGCAGTCCAAGTTTCCAAGAGACCCAGTACTTC.

J is TRBJ1-4 and V is TRBV10-1, with D maybe TRBD1 (6 bases). Trimming left V 4 bases short and J 1 base short, with 10 bases between. CDR1 and CDR2 (germline): WNHNN, SYGVQD (reference sequence). CDR3 size: 15 residues. CDR3 bases: TGCGCCAGCAGTGTGTCGACAGGAACTAATGAAAAACTGTTTTTT. This codes for CASSVSTGTNEKLFF.

The rearrangement links TRBV20-1 to TRBJ1-1; D not resolved. The V and J ends lost 3 bases and 1 base respectively, with 6 bases between them. The germline gives CDR1 DFQATT, CDR2 SNEGSKA (reference sequence). This CDR3 region has 12 residues. The CDR3, as DNA: TGCAGTGCTAGTCGGCGGAACACTGAAGCTTTCTTT. Protein product: CSASRRNTEAFF.

This chain uses TRBV15 with TRBJ2-5; unclear D gene. V was clipped by 1 base and J by 1 base, with 4 bases between them. Germline V gives CDR1 LNHNV, CDR2 YYDKDF (reference sequence). The CDR3 is 13 amino acids. DNA for the CDR3: TGTGCCACCAGCAGAGCTGCCCAAGAGACCCAGTACTTC. Protein: CATSRAAQETQYF.

This clonotype was counted many times. This chain links TRBV12-3 or TRBV12-4 with TRBJ2-1, with 9 bases that match TRBD1. Germline trimming cut 6 bases from V and 4 bases from J; bases unmatched to any gene: 7. The CDR3 loop spans 15 amino acids. The CDR3 loop reads CASSLPTGGYNEQFF. The DNA of the CDR3 is TGTGCCAGCAGCTTACCGACAGGGGGTTACAATGAGCAGTTCTTC.

The rearrangement joins TRBV10-3 to TRBJ1-5; D might be TRBD1 (5 bases). Trimming took off 4 bases at V and 6 bases at J, with 7 bases between the two ends. CDR1 is ENHRY, CDR2 SYGVKD, per germline. This CDR3 comprises 12 residues. For the CDR3, the DNA is TGTGCCATCAGTGCTGGGGGTCAGCCCCAGCATTTT. Translation gives CAISAGGQPQHF.

The V and J genes are TRBV20-1 and TRBJ2-5; 14 bases are a match to TRBD2. This CDR3 comprises 15 residues. Looked up from germline, CDR1 is DFQATT and CDR2 is SNEGSKA (reference sequence). In nucleotides, the CDR3 is TGCAGCGAAATGGGGACTAGCGGGGGCCAAGAGACCCAGTACTTC. It specifies CSEMGTSGGQETQYF.

The genes are TRBV19 and TRBJ1-3; D is uncertain. The CDR3 spans 14 residues. The germline CDR1 and CDR2 sequences are LNHDA and SQIVND (reference sequence). Trimming took 3 bases from V and 6 from J, leaving 12 bases between them. In DNA form, the CDR3 reads TGTGCCAGTAGTATCCTCCTATCGACAAACACCATATATTTT. Translating gives CASSILLSTNTIYF.

There are many counts of this clonotype. The CDR3 loop is CASSKGQGNDEQYV. CDR3 nucleotides: TGTGCCAGCAGCAAAGGACAGGGTAACGACGAGCAGTACGTC. The genes are TRBV28 and TRBJ2-7, with 8 nucleotides matching TRBD1. The ends lost 6 bases at V and 5 bases at J; junction bases unmatched: 9. The CDR3 runs to 14 residues. Germline assignment: CDR1 MDHEN and CDR2 SYDVKM.

This clonotype was seen ten or more times. The chain employs TRBV12-3 or TRBV12-4 and TRBJ1-2; TRBD1 might be the D (5 bases). This CDR3 is built from 15 residues. V dropped 6 bases and J dropped 4 bases, with 18 bases sitting between them. CDR3 nucleotide sequence: TGTGCCAGCAGCCCGGGACGACCAAGGGTCTATGGCTACACCTTC. The encoded protein is CASSPGRPRVYGYTF.

This clonotype was recorded a few times. This rearrangement joins TRBV6-2 or TRBV6-3 to TRBJ2-7; tentatively, D is TRBD1 (5 bases). This CDR3 is built from 17 residues. V was clipped by 3 bases and J by 1 base, with 19 bases between them. The germline V gene has CDR1 MNHEY and CDR2 SVGEGT. The DNA for the CDR3 is TGTGCCAGCAGTTATGACCGCAGGGTTGTGGGATCCTACGAGCAGTACTTC. Translation: CASSYDRRVVGSYEQYF.

This clonotype appeared once. CDR3 coding DNA: TGCAGTGCAGGGGACCGGGACTCACCCAGCTATGGCTACACCTTC. Translation gives CSAGDRDSPSYGYTF. This chain connects TRBV20-1 to TRBJ1-2; possibly TRBD1 for D (5 bases). With 6 bases removed from V and 4 bases from J, the gap between germline ends came to 21 bases. This CDR3 is built from 15 residues. The germline V gene has CDR1 DFQATT and CDR2 SNEGSKA (reference sequence).

This clonotype was observed a handful of times. The rearrangement joins TRBV5-6 to TRBJ2-2; D is possibly TRBD1 (5 bases). From germline, CDR1 is SGHDT and CDR2 YYEEEE. Trimming left V 2 bases short and J 8 bases short, with 13 bases between. This CDR3 has 14 residues. The CDR3 loop is CASSFVGVGGELFF. CDR3 coding DNA: TGTGCCAGCAGCTTTGTAGGGGTTGGAGGGGAGCTGTTTTTT.

This clonotype was picked up a small number of times. This chain links TRBV7-8 with TRBJ1-4; no reliable D call. The CDR3 sequence is 13 residues long. The V gene lost 5 bases and the J gene lost 5 bases, with 9 bases spanning the gap. The germline CDR1 and CDR2 sequences are SGHVS and FQNEAQ. CDR3 amino acids: CASSPLENEKLFF. Written as DNA, the CDR3 is TGTGCCAGCAGCCCCCTAGAGAATGAAAAACTGTTTTTT.

J is TRBJ2-1 and V is TRBV6-2 or TRBV6-3, with 7 bases fitting TRBD2. The CDR3 totals 14 residues. Trimming removed 2 bases from V and 6 bases from J; junction bases left unmatched: 4. CDR1 and CDR2 (germline): MNHEY, SVGEGT. The CDR3 spells CASSYPGGGNEQFF. The CDR3 DNA sequence: TGTGCCAGCAGTTACCCCGGCGGGGGCAATGAGCAGTTCTTC.

There are a few counts of this clonotype. The rearrangement links TRBV7-9 to TRBJ2-5, with D uncertain. Trimming removed 1 base from V and 7 bases from J, with 7 bases in between. The CDR3 is 12 residues long. Germline V gene data show CDR1 as SEHNR and CDR2 as FQNEAQ (reference sequence). The CDR3 loop reads CASSLEGATQYF. As DNA, the CDR3 is TGTGCCAGCAGCTTAGAGGGTGCGACCCAGTACTTC.

This chain connects TRBV12-3 or TRBV12-4 to TRBJ2-5, with TRBD1 identical over 7 bases. V was pared by 6 bases and J by 1 base, with 11 bases of the junction left unmatched. This CDR3 has 16 amino acids. The CDR3 sequence is CASSGEGAGGQETQYF. As DNA, the CDR3 is TGTGCCAGCAGCGGAGAGGGGGCAGGGGGCCAAGAGACCCAGTACTTC.

At least ten counts were recorded for this clonotype. V usage is TRBV28 and J usage is TRBJ1-6; possible D gene TRBD1, 5 bases. V shed 3 bases and J shed 3 bases, with 15 bases lying between them. CDR3 length: 17 residues. Germline V CDR1 and CDR2: MDHEN, SYDVKM. The CDR3 loop is CASSLMSPGGYNSPLHF. The CDR3 DNA reads as TGTGCCAGCAGTTTGATGTCTCCCGGGGGCTATAATTCACCCCTCCACTTT.

The chain carries TRBV7-9 and TRBJ2-2; no clear D gene. The V and J ends lost 1 base and 13 bases respectively, with 4 bases between them. The germline gives CDR1 SEHNR, CDR2 FQNEAQ (reference sequence). The CDR3 is made up of 10 amino acids. The CDR3 here is CASSLGWLFF. In DNA, the CDR3 is TGTGCCAGCAGCTTAGGGTGGCTGTTTTTT.

The chain has TRBV7-9 and TRBJ1-3; the D gene is possibly TRBD1 (5 bases). The CDR3 extends over 15 amino acids. V gave up 5 bases and J gave up 0 bases, with 11 bases separating them. Germline CDR1 reads SEHNR; CDR2 reads FQNEAQ (reference sequence). The DNA of the CDR3 is TGTGCCAGCAGCGGGGGAGGAATCTCTGGAAACACCATATATTTT. Amino acid sequence: CASSGGGISGNTIYF. Full variable domain (rest looked up from reference TRBV7-9 and TRBJ1-3): DTGVSQNPRHKITKRGQNVTFRCDPISEHNRLYWYRQTLGQGPEFLTYFQNEAQLEKSRLLSDRFSAERPKGSFSTLEIQRTEQGDSAMYLCASSGGGISGNTIYFGEGSWLTVV.

This chain joins TRBV5-6 and TRBJ1-5; D possibly corresponds to TRBD1 (5 bases). CDR1 is SGHDT, CDR2 YYEEEE, per germline. CDR3 length equals 14 residues. Trimming took 5 bases from V and 3 from J, leaving 12 bases between them. CDR3 sequence reads: CASSGGRINQPQHF. CDR3 sequence (DNA): TGTGCCAGCAGTGGGGGGAGGATCAATCAGCCCCAGCATTTT.

The chain carries TRBV27 and TRBJ1-1; D unresolved. With 2 bases removed from V and 7 bases from J, the gap between germline ends came to 14 bases. There are 14 residues in the CDR3. Germline assignment: CDR1 MNHEY and CDR2 SMNVEV (reference sequence). CDR3 residues: CASSLGKGVGEAFF. The CDR3 DNA is TGTGCCAGCAGTTTAGGAAAGGGCGTGGGTGAAGCTTTCTTT.

The chain carries TRBV12-3 or TRBV12-4 and TRBJ2-5; TRBD1 might be the D (6 bases). The CDR3 covers 14 residues. V lost 1 base, J lost 4 bases, and 10 bases lay in between. The CDR3 here is CASSLDRVGETQYF. In DNA form, the CDR3 reads TGTGCCAGCAGTTTAGACAGGGTAGGAGAGACCCAGTACTTC.

In the case of this clonotype: The junction does not match germline at one end; this may be a read error. J is TRBJ2-7 and V is TRBV19, with D possibly TRBD2 on 5 matching bases. Germline V gene data show CDR1 as LNHDA and CDR2 as SQIVND (reference sequence). This CDR3 is built from 15 residues. This CDR3 is CASRIGRGSSYEQYF. CDR3 DNA sequence: TGTGCCAGTAGAATAGGACGGGGAAGCTCCTACGAGCAGTACTTC.

This clonotype has a count of ten or more. The chain carries TRBV7-6 and TRBJ2-3; 8 bases agree with TRBD2. The CDR3 consists of 17 residues. Trimming took 1 base from V and 2 from J; bases not matched to a gene: 8. CDR1 SGHVS and CDR2 FNYEAQ come from the germline V gene. The CDR3 coding sequence is TGTGCCAGCAGCTTAGAGATGGCGGGGGGTATCACAGATACGCAGTATTTT. As protein: CASSLEMAGGITDTQYF.

This clonotype has more than one count but fewer than ten. The chain has TRBV4-3 and TRBJ2-2; possibly TRBD1 for D (6 bases). The CDR3 is 17 residues long. The V and J ends lost 1 base and 0 bases respectively, with 12 bases between them. Germline-derived CDR1 and CDR2 are LGHNA and YSLEER. CDR3 coding DNA: TGCGCCAGCAGCCAAGGGTGGAGACAGGCGAACACCGGGGAGCTGTTTTTT. Translating it yields CASSQGWRQANTGELFF.

This clonotype came up a few times. The chain carries TRBV12-3 or TRBV12-4 and TRBJ2-2, with 9 nucleotides matching TRBD1. Trimming removed 7 bases from V and 2 bases from J; junction bases left unmatched: 8. The CDR3 has 16 residues. The CDR3 is CASKRYRGLNTGELFF. The CDR3 DNA reads TGTGCCAGCAAGAGATACAGGGGGCTTAACACCGGGGAGCTGTTTTTT.

This chain connects TRBV6-1 to TRBJ2-5, with D perhaps matching TRBD1 or TRBD2 (6 bases each). This CDR3 contains 13 residues. Trimming removed 7 bases from V and 7 bases from J, with 16 bases in between. In germline, CDR1 is MNHNS, CDR2 SASEGT. CDR3 DNA sequence: TGTGCCAGCACCTTAGGGGGGTTAGCGACCCAGTACTTC. Encoded protein: CASTLGGLATQYF.